Listed below are T cell receptor beta chains from one sample, sequenced in a study of T-cell reconstitution after alpha-beta-depleted transplantation in children. TCRdb passed the PCR reads through MiXCR, listing each CDR3 protein once. The sample shows about 980,000 distinct CDR3 sequences, about 29% of them seen only once. Sample: PBMCs, mostly from graft donor cells, taken 360 days after TCRalphabeta/CD19-depleted stem cell transplant. The receptors shown here come from a boy younger than two who had a stem cell transplant for SCID, so the T cells may come from the graft donor. Each CDR3 is given with its conserved first and last residue. The D gene is left open where the match is weak. Some rows have no size entry. The others give once, few or many, or a class for an expanded clone.

size	V	D	J	DNA	CDR3
NA	TRBV14	NA	TRBJ1-2	TGTGCCAGCAGCCAAACCCTCGGGGAGACCTATGGCTACACCTTC	CASSQTLGETYGYTF
few	TRBV6-5	NA	TRBJ2-2	TGTGCCAGCAGATATAGCGGGAACACCGGGGAGCTGTTTTTT	CASRYSGNTGELFF
NA	TRBV4-1	NA	TRBJ2-5	TGCGCCAGCAGCCAAGATCTCGGCTACCGTCAAGAGACCCAGTACTTC	CASSQDLGYRQETQYF
NA	TRBV24-1	NA	TRBJ2-5	TGTGCCACCAGTGACCCACGCTCAGAGACCCAGTACTTC	CATSDPRSETQYF
few	TRBV25-1	TRBD2	TRBJ2-3	TGTGCCAGCAGTGACCGCCCCTCGCTGACTAGCGGGGATCCCACAGATACGCAGTATTTT	CASSDRPSLTSGDPTDTQYF
many	TRBV4-2	NA	TRBJ2-7	TGTGCCAGCAGCCAAGGTGGCACCTACGAGCAGTACTTC	CASSQGGTYEQYF
NA	TRBV28	TRBD2	TRBJ2-3	TGTGCCAGCAGTAAGGCTAGCGGGGCAACCGATACGCAGTATTTT	CASSKASGATDTQYF
few	TRBV20-1	TRBD1	TRBJ2-7	TGCTCGGGACAGGGCTTCTCCTACGAGCAGTACTTC	CSGQGFSYEQYF
NA	TRBV4-2	NA	TRBJ2-1	TGTGCCAGCAGCCAAGATCGGAGACCTACATCTTACAATGAGCAGTTCTTC	CASSQDRRPTSYNEQFF
NA	TRBV7-3	TRBD2	TRBJ2-3	TGTGCCAGCAGCTCGGGGGGATATCCGCAGTATTTT	CASSSGGYPQYF
few	TRBV4-1	NA	TRBJ2-7	TGCGCCAGCAGCCAAGATGTGCAGGGGACCTACGAGCAGTACTTC	CASSQDVQGTYEQYF
NA	TRBV7-3	TRBD2	TRBJ2-5	TGTGCCAGCAGCTTAACCGGGGGGGAGGTGGAGACCCAGTACTTC	CASSLTGGEVETQYF
few	TRBV3-1	TRBD1	TRBJ1-4	TGTGCCAGCAGCCACACAGGGGAGGGTGAAAAACTGTTTTTT	CASSHTGEGEKLFF
few	TRBV12-3/TRBV12-4	TRBD1	TRBJ2-1	TGTGCCAGCAGTCCCCGGGACAGGGGGCCGGGAAATGAGCAGTTCTTC	CASSPRDRGPGNEQFF
few	TRBV25-1	TRBD1	TRBJ2-6	TGTGCCAGCAGTGGGACAGGTGTCCTCTCTGGGGCCAACGTCCTGACTTTC	CASSGTGVLSGANVLTF
NA	TRBV5-1	NA	TRBJ2-3	TGCGCCAGCAGCTTGACTCCGGACCCCCCAGATACGCAGTATTTT	CASSLTPDPPDTQYF
NA	TRBV20-1	TRBD2	TRBJ2-3	TGCAGTGCCCGGGGACTAGCGGGGTCCGGTTATACGCAGTATTTT	CSARGLAGSGYTQYF
few	TRBV7-8	TRBD1	TRBJ2-7	TGTGCCAGCACCTGGGGACAGCCGGAATTTGACGAGCAGTACTTC	CASTWGQPEFDEQYF
many	TRBV5-5	NA	TRBJ2-1	TGTGCCAGCAGTTTTCAGGGAAATGAGCAGTTCTTC	CASSFQGNEQFF
once	TRBV29-1	NA	TRBJ2-3	TGCAGCGCCTCACTGGGCAGGGTTGGGGCAGATACGCAGTATTTT	CSASLGRVGADTQYF
NA	TRBV29-1	NA	TRBJ1-2	TGCAGCGTTGAAGATGGCGGGCAGGCCCGGGTTGGCTACACCTTC	CSVEDGGQARVGYTF
NA	TRBV14	NA	TRBJ2-1	TGTGCCAGCAGCCAAGATTACGGGGGGCTCATGGATGAGCAGTTCTTC	CASSQDYGGLMDEQFF
once	TRBV5-5	TRBD1	TRBJ2-3	TGTGCCAGCAGCTCGGGGACAGGGAACACAGATACGCAGTATTTT	CASSSGTGNTDTQYF
NA	TRBV12-3/TRBV12-4	TRBD1	TRBJ2-1	TGTGCCAGCAGTGAGGTGGGACAGGGGAGGATTAATGAGCAGTTCTTC	CASSEVGQGRINEQFF
NA	TRBV5-1	NA	TRBJ2-6	TGCGCCAGCAAGCCAGGAACTGGGGCCAACGTCCTGACTTTC	CASKPGTGANVLTF
once	TRBV10-1	NA	TRBJ2-7	TGCGCCAGCAGTGAGTCGAGGCAGGGCGGCCACGAGCAGTACTTC	CASSESRQGGHEQYF
few	TRBV15	TRBD2	TRBJ2-3	TGTGCCACCAGCAGAGTAGTAGCGGGGCCCACAGATACGCAGTATTTT	CATSRVVAGPTDTQYF
few	TRBV6-5	TRBD1	TRBJ1-2	TGTGCCAGCACACGGACAGGGGGGGTCTATGGCTACACCTTC	CASTRTGGVYGYTF
few	TRBV7-8	TRBD1	TRBJ2-4	TGTGCCAGCAGCCCCAGGTTCCGGGACAGGGGTCCCAAAAACATTCAGTACTTC	CASSPRFRDRGPKNIQYF
few	TRBV6-5	TRBD1	TRBJ2-3	TGTGCCAGCTGGAAAGGGGGCCCAGATACGCAGTATTTT	CASWKGGPDTQYF
NA	TRBV7-9	NA	TRBJ1-4	TGTGCCAGCAGCTTAGTTGGGATAGGGGAAAAACTGTTTTTT	CASSLVGIGEKLFF
few	TRBV9	NA	TRBJ2-5	TGTGCCAGCAGCGTAGGAGGCATCAAGGGGACCCAGTACTTC	CASSVGGIKGTQYF
few	TRBV2	NA	TRBJ2-3	TGTGCCAGCCAGGGACGACTATCCCCGCGGTCCGTGGGTACGCAGTATTTT	CASQGRLSPRSVGTQYF
NA	TRBV20-1	TRBD2	TRBJ2-3	TGCAGTGCCTCTACCGGGACTACCAGCACAGATACGCAGTATTTT	CSASTGTTSTDTQYF
few	TRBV5-1	NA	TRBJ2-1	TGCGCCAGCAGCCGCACAGGCAATGAGCAGTTCTTC	CASSRTGNEQFF
few	TRBV28	NA	TRBJ1-2	TGTGCCAGCACGGCAGGGGCCTATGGCTACACCTTC	CASTAGAYGYTF
few	TRBV20-1	NA	TRBJ1-1	TGCAGTGCTAGTAGGCCGGGGTCGAACACTGAAGCTTTCTTT	CSASRPGSNTEAFF
few	TRBV7-9	NA	TRBJ2-3	TGTGCCAGCAGCTTAGCTCTGGGGGGACCAGATACGCAGTATTTT	CASSLALGGPDTQYF
NA	TRBV30	NA	TRBJ2-1	TGTGCCTGGAGTTTTAGGGACGGCTACAATGAGCAGTTCTTC	CAWSFRDGYNEQFF
NA	TRBV4-1	TRBD2	TRBJ2-7	TGCGCCAGCAGCCAAGTTTTTTGGGGGGGTGAGCAGTACTTC	CASSQVFWGGEQYF